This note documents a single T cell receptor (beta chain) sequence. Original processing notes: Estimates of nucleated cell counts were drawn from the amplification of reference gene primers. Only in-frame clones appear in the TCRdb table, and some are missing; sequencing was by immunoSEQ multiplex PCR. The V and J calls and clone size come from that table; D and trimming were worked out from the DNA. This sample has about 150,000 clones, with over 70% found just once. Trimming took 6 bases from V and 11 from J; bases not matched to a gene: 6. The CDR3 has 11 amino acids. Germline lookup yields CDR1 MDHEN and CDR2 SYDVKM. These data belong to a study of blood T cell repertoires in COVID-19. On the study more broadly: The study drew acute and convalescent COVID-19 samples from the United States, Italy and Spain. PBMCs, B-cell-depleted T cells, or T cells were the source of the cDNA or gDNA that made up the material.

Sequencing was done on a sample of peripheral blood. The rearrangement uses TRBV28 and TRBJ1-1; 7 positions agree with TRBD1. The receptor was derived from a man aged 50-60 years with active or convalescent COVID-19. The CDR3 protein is CASRNRGWAFF. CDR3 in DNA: TGTGCCAGCAGGAACAGGGGTTGGGCTTTCTTT. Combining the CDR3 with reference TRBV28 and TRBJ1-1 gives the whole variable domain DVKVTQSSRYLVKRTGEKVFLECVQDMDHENMFWYRQDPGLGLRLIYFSYDVKMKEKGDIPEGYSVSREKKERFSLILESASTNQTSMYLCASRNRGWAFFGQGTRLTVV.